The entry below gives a single T cell receptor (beta chain) sequence along with its context. The antigen this receptor binds is unknown. No clone much larger than this one lies a single base away; base qualities are absent. The source of the sample is a study of T cell responses to AZD1222 COVID-19 vaccine (dated by TCRdb to the early 2020s). A note on the overall study: AZD1222 recipients given second doses at about 4 weeks or at about 12 weeks were pooled, since spike-specific TCR depth and breadth were not found to differ between the two schedules. A total of approximately 250 trial participants underwent TCR sequencing, of whom nearly 210 had received two doses of AZD1222 and about 26 had received two doses of the MenACWY control vaccine. Trial participants were enrolled by age into subgroups of 18-55, 56-69 and 70-plus years, and about 150, 27 and 61 TCR-sequenced participants, respectively, were included in these subgroups. What the research found in general, with its limitations: Participants were mostly white British and included more females than males, and it was suggested by the authors that clonal diversity may have been underestimated. After two AZD1222 doses, spike-specific TCR breadth and depth were significantly higher than at day 0 and than in MenACWY recipients. Because no samples from the day 14 peak response were available, repertoires could be characterized only after the peak T cell response. The 56-69-year group was small, and its depth increase did not reach significance, likely because of low power. Epitopes outside the regions mutated in the B.1.351 and B.1.1.7 variants were reportedly recognized by nearly half of the unique spike-specific TCRs. The vaccine-associated CD4 TCRs covered the entire spike protein, and the dominant responses fell in regions 160-218 and 743-854. Conclusions about previously exposed vaccinees are limited because only five to seven AZD1222 recipients were SARS-CoV-2 seropositive at baseline.

The sample's time point, from its label and the paper: baseline before first vaccination. Vaccinee samples came from UK trials COV001 and COV002, including a single-blind randomized controlled phase 2/3 trial of AZD1222 (ChAdOx1 nCoV-19) in healthy adults. Trial participant PBMC samples were collected at day 0 and day 28 after the second dose for TCRbeta chain sequencing. There are 12 amino acids in the CDR3, from cysteine to phenylalanine inclusive. Only the CDR3 part of the read is kept: 36 bases, read in frame from the first base. V is clipped by 11 bases and J by 9 bases, and the sequence between their germline boundaries is 17 bases long. The germline V gene sets CDR1 to MNHEY and CDR2 to SVGAGI. The CDR3 regions of human TCRbeta chains were subjected to immunosequencing. As for how the authors treated the data: Repertoire TCRs were checked for matches against a reference library of SARS-CoV-2-specific TCRs that had been generated using the MIRA antigen-specificity platform. Breadth was defined as the fraction of unique TCRs that were SARS-CoV-2-associated. Depth was defined as the fraction of total T cells that were SARS-CoV-2-associated. Each spike-specific TCR was assigned to its reactive spike region and to a CD4 or CD8 class using the MIRA data. Log10-transformed breadth and depth values were compared by one-way ANOVA with Sidak's multiple comparisons tests. TCRdb took this table from immuneACCESS and kept in-frame rearrangements with V and J called. Such tables lack part of the clones; where checked against another copy, unresolved V genes explain under half of the gap, and the rest is unexplained. The DNA was the basis for D and trimming; V, J and clone size are from that table. This sample gives 70,000 to 90,000 clones in total; around 90% of them show up just once. The top ten clones comprise 2.5% to 3.5% of the sample.

This sequence uses TRBV6-5 and TRBJ1-5, with the identity of the D gene unclear. The sample consisted of peripheral blood, taken on day 0 of AZD1222 vaccination. This sequence originates from an adult in good health. The nucleotides read TGTGCCTCCGGTAAGGAACCCCCGCCCCAGCATTTT. It is translated as CASGKEPPPQHF.